A selection of T cell receptor beta chains follows, all from one sample in a study of graft-versus-host responses after intestinal transplantation. Assay used: immunoSEQ multiplex PCR; TCRdb lists only in-frame clones, some missing. The sample holds 85,000 to 100,000 clones, about 92% seen once. Their target antigens are unknown. The sample here was unstimulated CD8+ T cells sorted from spleen or lymph node cells, taken before intestinal transplant. The receptors originated from a human donor who received an intestinal transplant. Each CDR3 is given with its conserved first and last residue. A D gene is named only where the DNA matches it firmly. A clone size is listed for some rows: how often the clone was seen (once, few, many), or a class if it is expanded.

clone_size	v_call	j_call	d_call	cdr3_nt	cdr3_aa
once	TRBV4-1	TRBJ2-7	TRBD1	TGCGCCAGCAGCCTAGGGGACAGGAATTCCTACGAGCAGTACTTC	CASSLGDRNSYEQYF
-	TRBV15	TRBJ2-7	-	TGTGCCACCAGCCCCCGCGGGTCCTACGAGCAGTACTTC	CATSPRGSYEQYF
-	TRBV5-1	TRBJ1-1	-	TGCGCCAGCAGCTTGGCACCGAGCGTGAACACTGAAGCTTTCTTT	CASSLAPSVNTEAFF
once	TRBV27	TRBJ1-1	TRBD1	TGTGCCAGCAGTTTAGAAAGGACAGGCCCTGATGAAGCTTTCTTT	CASSLERTGPDEAFF
once	TRBV7-9	TRBJ2-7	TRBD1	TGTGCCAGCAGCCCCCCCGGACAGGGGGCAGGGGAGCAGTACTTC	CASSPPGQGAGEQYF
-	TRBV7-6	TRBJ2-3	TRBD2	TGTGCCAGCAGCTTAGCTAGCGGGGGGCCTATTAATACGCAGTATTTT	CASSLASGGPINTQYF
-	TRBV4-1	TRBJ2-3	-	TGCGCCAGCAGGTCCATCTCGAGTGTTAGCACAGATACGCAGTATTTT	CASRSISSVSTDTQYF
-	TRBV19	TRBJ1-2	-	TGTGCCACTTTCAACTATGGCTACACCTTC	CATFNYGYTF
-	TRBV7-9	TRBJ1-2	-	TGTGCCAGTAACGGGGATACCTATGGCTACACCTTC	CASNGDTYGYTF
-	TRBV6-1	TRBJ2-3	-	TGTGCCAGCAGTGAAGACTTCGTGACAGATACGCAGTATTTT	CASSEDFVTDTQYF
once	TRBV4-1	TRBJ2-7	TRBD1	TGCGCCAGCAGCCAAGATAGGGGACAGGGGGCCTACGAGCAGTACTTC	CASSQDRGQGAYEQYF
-	TRBV14	TRBJ2-3	-	TGTGCCAGCAGCCAAGTGGACGCGGGCCTTGCGCAGTATTTT	CASSQVDAGLAQYF
-	TRBV4-3	TRBJ2-7	-	TGCGCCAGCAGCCAAGCCCTGTCAGGGTGGTACGAGCAGTACTTC	CASSQALSGWYEQYF
-	TRBV27	TRBJ2-1	-	TGTGCCAGCAGTTTCCAGGGCACTGAGCAGTTCTTC	CASSFQGTEQFF
-	TRBV12-5	TRBJ2-7	-	TGTGCTAGTGGTTTAGACAGGACCTACGAGCAGTACTTC	CASGLDRTYEQYF
-	TRBV6-1	TRBJ2-5	-	TGTGCCAGCAGTGATGGGCCAGGAGGGGGGGAAGAGACCCAGTACTTC	CASSDGPGGGEETQYF
-	TRBV11-2	TRBJ2-7	TRBD1	TGTGCCAGCAGCTTCGGACAGGGAGGCTTCGAGCAGTACTTC	CASSFGQGGFEQYF